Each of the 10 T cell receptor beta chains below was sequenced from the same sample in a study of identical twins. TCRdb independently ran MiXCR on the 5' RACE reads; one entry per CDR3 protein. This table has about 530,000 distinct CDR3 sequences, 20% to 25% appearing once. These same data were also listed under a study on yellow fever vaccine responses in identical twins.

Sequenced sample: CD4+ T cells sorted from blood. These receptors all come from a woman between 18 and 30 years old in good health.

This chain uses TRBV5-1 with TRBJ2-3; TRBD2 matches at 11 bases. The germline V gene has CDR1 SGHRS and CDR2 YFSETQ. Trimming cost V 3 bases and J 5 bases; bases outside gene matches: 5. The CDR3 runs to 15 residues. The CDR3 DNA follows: TGCGCCAGCAGCTCGACTAGCGGGGTCGGAGATACGCAGTATTTT. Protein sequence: CASSSTSGVGDTQYF.

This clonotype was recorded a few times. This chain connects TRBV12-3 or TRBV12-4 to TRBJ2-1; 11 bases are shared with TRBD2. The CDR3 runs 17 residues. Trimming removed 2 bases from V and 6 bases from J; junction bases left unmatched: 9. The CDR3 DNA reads TGTGCCAGCAGTTTAAGTGGTAGCGGGGGGGCGGGCAATGAGCAGTTCTTC. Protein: CASSLSGSGGAGNEQFF.

As DNA, the CDR3 is TGTGCCAGCAGCTTCGTTGGCACTAGCGGGAGGACTCCCTCCTACAATGAGCAGTTCTTC. Protein product: CASSFVGTSGRTPSYNEQFF. This sequence joins TRBV11-1 and TRBJ2-1; 12 nucleotides match TRBD2. Germline CDR1 SGHAT, CDR2 FQDESV (reference sequence). V lost 3 bases, J lost 0 bases, and 12 bases stayed unmatched. The CDR3 totals 20 residues.

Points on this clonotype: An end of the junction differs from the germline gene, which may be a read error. CDR3 region: CASSTRTGGFTEVFF. CDR3 in DNA: TGTGCCAGCAGTACCCGGACAGGGGGTTTCACTGAAGTTTTCTTT. The chain carries TRBV27 and TRBJ1-1; 10 bases fit TRBD1. Germline V lookup: CDR1 MNHEY, CDR2 SMNVEV (reference sequence). This CDR3 is built from 15 residues.

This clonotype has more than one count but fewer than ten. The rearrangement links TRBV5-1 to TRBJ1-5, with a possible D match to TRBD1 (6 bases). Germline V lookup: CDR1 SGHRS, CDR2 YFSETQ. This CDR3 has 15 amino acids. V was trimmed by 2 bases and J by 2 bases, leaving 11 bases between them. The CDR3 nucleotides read TGCGCCAGCAGCTTCTCGGGGGGGCGCAATCAGCCCCAGCATTTT. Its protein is CASSFSGGRNQPQHF.

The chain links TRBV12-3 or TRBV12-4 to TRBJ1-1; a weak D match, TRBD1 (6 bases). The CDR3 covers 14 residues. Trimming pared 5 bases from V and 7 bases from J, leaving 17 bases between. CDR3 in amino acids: CASSPGRGHGEAFF. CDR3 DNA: TGTGCCAGCAGTCCCGGGAGGGGACACGGTGAAGCTTTCTTT.

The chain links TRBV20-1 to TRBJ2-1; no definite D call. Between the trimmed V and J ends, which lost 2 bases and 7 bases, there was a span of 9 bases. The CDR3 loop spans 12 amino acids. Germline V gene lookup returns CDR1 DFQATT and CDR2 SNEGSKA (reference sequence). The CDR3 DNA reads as TGCAGTGCTAGATCCTCTCTTAATGAGCAGTTCTTC. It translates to CSARSSLNEQFF.

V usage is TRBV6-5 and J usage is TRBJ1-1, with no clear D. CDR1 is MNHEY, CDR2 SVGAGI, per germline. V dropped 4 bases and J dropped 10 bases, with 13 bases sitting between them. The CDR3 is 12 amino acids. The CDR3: CASSSPGRAAFF. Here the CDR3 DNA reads TGTGCCAGCAGTTCCCCGGGGAGGGCAGCTTTCTTT.

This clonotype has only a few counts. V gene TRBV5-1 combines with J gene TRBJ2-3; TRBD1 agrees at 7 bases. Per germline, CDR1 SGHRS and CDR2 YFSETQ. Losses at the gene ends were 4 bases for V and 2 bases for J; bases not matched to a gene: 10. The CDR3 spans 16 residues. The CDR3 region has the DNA TGCGCCAGCAGCAGGCGGACAGGTGGGGCCACAGATACGCAGTATTTT. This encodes CASSRRTGGATDTQYF.

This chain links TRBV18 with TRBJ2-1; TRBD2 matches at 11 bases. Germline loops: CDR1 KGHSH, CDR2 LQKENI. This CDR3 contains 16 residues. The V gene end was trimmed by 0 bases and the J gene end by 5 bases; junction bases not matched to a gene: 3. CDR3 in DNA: TGTGCCAGCTCACCACCGGGACTAGCGGCAAACAATGAGCAGTTCTTC. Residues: CASSPPGLAANNEQFF. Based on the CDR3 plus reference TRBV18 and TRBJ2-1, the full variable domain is NAGVMQNPRHLVRRRGQEARLRCSPMKGHSHVYWYRQLPEEGLKFMVYLQKENIIDESGMPKERFSAEFPKEGPSILRIQQVVRGDSAAYFCASSPPGLAANNEQFFGPGTRLTVL.